These 10 T cell receptor beta chains share one sample of origin, sequenced in a study of T cells after yellow fever vaccination (dated by TCRdb to between 2018 and 2020). Receptors were amplified or captured by 5' RACE. The run used an Illumina NovaSeq 6000. The raw public data were reprocessed by TCRdb itself: fastp quality trimming at Q25, MiXCR clonotype calling, in-frame beta chains only. Each entry is one CDR3 protein sequence, shown with its most common DNA and genes. The sample table records 150,000 to 200,000 distinct CDR3 sequences; approximately 9.7% of these occur just once. Clones ranked in the top ten supply roughly 33% of the sample. Sample treatment or condition, as interpreted from the label and publication: live attenuated yellow fever vaccine strain. The sequences come from CD8+ T cells sorted from PBMCs, collected 45 days after the yellow fever booster vaccination. Receptors originate from a man aged 18 to 30 who received the YFV17D yellow fever vaccine.

The chain uses TRBV4-1 and TRBJ2-1; D assignment may be TRBD1 or TRBD2 (7 bases each). Trimming took off 4 bases at V and 4 bases at J, with 17 bases between the two ends. Germline CDR1 reads MGHRA; CDR2 reads YSYEKL. The CDR3 has 16 amino acids. CDR3 in DNA: TGCGCCAGCAGCCTTGCAGGGGGGGCTAGTTACAATGAGCAGTTCTTC. Its translation: CASSLAGGASYNEQFF.

The chain has TRBV19 and TRBJ2-2; D gene uncertain. The germline gives CDR1 LNHDA, CDR2 SQIVND (reference sequence). The CDR3 contains 15 residues. V was shortened by 1 base and J by 5 bases, with 11 bases between the two germline ends. DNA of the CDR3: TGTGCCAGTAGTATAGTTCGAAACGGGACCGGGGAGCTGTTTTTT. Its protein product is CASSIVRNGTGELFF.

This clonotype was seen a few times. The chain combines TRBV7-2 with TRBJ2-7; 9 nucleotides agree with TRBD2. The CDR3 sequence is 15 residues long. The germline gives CDR1 SGHTA, CDR2 FQGNSA. After removal of 1 base from V and 3 bases from J, the junction contained 4 bases not matched to a gene. CDR3 coding DNA: TGTGCCAGCAGCTTAGGCGGGGGGGAGGTCTACGAGCAGTACTTC. The encoded protein is CASSLGGGEVYEQYF.

The chain recombines TRBV7-9 with TRBJ1-6, with D possibly being TRBD1 (6 bases). The CDR3 length is 14 residues. Trimming pared 8 bases from V and 8 bases from J, leaving 16 bases between. From germline, CDR1 is SEHNR and CDR2 FQNEAQ (reference sequence). As DNA, the CDR3 is TGTGCCAGCCGGTGGGGGCCTGGGCATTCACCCCTCCACTTT. It translates to CASRWGPGHSPLHF.

The rearrangement uses TRBV4-3 and TRBJ2-3; unclear D gene. The germline V gene has CDR1 LGHNA and CDR2 YSLEER. The CDR3 runs 12 residues. Trimming stripped 1 base from V and 7 bases from J, with 6 bases between. CDR3 residues: CASSQGGNTQYF. The CDR3, as DNA: TGCGCCAGCAGCCAAGGGGGTAATACGCAGTATTTT.

The gene calls are TRBV7-6 and TRBJ1-1, with a possible D match to TRBD1 (5 bases). Trimming took 5 bases from V and 8 from J, leaving 21 bases between them. This CDR3 has 15 amino acids. Germline CDR1 and CDR2: SGHVS and FNYEAQ. DNA for the CDR3: TGTGCCAGCAGCCCTAAGGCCGGGACGGCAAGAGAAGCTTTCTTT. This sequence encodes CASSPKAGTAREAFF.

The rearrangement uses TRBV11-3 and TRBJ2-2; a weak D match, TRBD1 (6 bases). The germline gives CDR1 SGHNT, CDR2 YENEEA. Trimming removed 6 bases at V and 4 bases at J, with 15 bases between. This CDR3 region has 15 residues. This chain's CDR3 is CASSSKDRITGELFF. DNA for the CDR3: TGTGCCAGCAGTTCGAAGGACAGAATCACCGGGGAGCTGTTTTTT.

This chain connects TRBV7-8 to TRBJ2-1, with D unclear. V gave up 4 bases and J gave up 5 bases, with 18 bases separating them. From germline, CDR1 is SGHVS and CDR2 FQNEAQ. The CDR3 totals 16 residues. CDR3 in amino acids: CASSSPSRRYDNEQFF. The DNA of the CDR3 is TGTGCCAGCAGCTCCCCCTCGCGTAGGTACGACAATGAGCAGTTCTTC.

The rearrangement joins TRBV7-6 to TRBJ1-1; D unclear. Trimming shortened V by 1 base and J by 0 bases, and 9 bases separated the two germline ends. The length of the CDR3 is 15 residues. Germline CDR1 and CDR2: SGHVS and FNYEAQ. CDR3 DNA: TGTGCCAGCAGCTTAGAAAGGGATATGAACACTGAAGCTTTCTTT. Translation gives CASSLERDMNTEAFF.

This chain connects TRBV6-5 to TRBJ1-2, with D perhaps TRBD1 (5 bases). From germline, CDR1 is MNHEY and CDR2 SVGAGI. Trimming left V 6 bases short and J 5 bases short, with 13 bases between. CDR3 length: 13 amino acids. The DNA for the CDR3 is TGTGCCAGCAGCAGGGAGGGTTGGTATGGCTACACCTTC. This gives the protein CASSREGWYGYTF.